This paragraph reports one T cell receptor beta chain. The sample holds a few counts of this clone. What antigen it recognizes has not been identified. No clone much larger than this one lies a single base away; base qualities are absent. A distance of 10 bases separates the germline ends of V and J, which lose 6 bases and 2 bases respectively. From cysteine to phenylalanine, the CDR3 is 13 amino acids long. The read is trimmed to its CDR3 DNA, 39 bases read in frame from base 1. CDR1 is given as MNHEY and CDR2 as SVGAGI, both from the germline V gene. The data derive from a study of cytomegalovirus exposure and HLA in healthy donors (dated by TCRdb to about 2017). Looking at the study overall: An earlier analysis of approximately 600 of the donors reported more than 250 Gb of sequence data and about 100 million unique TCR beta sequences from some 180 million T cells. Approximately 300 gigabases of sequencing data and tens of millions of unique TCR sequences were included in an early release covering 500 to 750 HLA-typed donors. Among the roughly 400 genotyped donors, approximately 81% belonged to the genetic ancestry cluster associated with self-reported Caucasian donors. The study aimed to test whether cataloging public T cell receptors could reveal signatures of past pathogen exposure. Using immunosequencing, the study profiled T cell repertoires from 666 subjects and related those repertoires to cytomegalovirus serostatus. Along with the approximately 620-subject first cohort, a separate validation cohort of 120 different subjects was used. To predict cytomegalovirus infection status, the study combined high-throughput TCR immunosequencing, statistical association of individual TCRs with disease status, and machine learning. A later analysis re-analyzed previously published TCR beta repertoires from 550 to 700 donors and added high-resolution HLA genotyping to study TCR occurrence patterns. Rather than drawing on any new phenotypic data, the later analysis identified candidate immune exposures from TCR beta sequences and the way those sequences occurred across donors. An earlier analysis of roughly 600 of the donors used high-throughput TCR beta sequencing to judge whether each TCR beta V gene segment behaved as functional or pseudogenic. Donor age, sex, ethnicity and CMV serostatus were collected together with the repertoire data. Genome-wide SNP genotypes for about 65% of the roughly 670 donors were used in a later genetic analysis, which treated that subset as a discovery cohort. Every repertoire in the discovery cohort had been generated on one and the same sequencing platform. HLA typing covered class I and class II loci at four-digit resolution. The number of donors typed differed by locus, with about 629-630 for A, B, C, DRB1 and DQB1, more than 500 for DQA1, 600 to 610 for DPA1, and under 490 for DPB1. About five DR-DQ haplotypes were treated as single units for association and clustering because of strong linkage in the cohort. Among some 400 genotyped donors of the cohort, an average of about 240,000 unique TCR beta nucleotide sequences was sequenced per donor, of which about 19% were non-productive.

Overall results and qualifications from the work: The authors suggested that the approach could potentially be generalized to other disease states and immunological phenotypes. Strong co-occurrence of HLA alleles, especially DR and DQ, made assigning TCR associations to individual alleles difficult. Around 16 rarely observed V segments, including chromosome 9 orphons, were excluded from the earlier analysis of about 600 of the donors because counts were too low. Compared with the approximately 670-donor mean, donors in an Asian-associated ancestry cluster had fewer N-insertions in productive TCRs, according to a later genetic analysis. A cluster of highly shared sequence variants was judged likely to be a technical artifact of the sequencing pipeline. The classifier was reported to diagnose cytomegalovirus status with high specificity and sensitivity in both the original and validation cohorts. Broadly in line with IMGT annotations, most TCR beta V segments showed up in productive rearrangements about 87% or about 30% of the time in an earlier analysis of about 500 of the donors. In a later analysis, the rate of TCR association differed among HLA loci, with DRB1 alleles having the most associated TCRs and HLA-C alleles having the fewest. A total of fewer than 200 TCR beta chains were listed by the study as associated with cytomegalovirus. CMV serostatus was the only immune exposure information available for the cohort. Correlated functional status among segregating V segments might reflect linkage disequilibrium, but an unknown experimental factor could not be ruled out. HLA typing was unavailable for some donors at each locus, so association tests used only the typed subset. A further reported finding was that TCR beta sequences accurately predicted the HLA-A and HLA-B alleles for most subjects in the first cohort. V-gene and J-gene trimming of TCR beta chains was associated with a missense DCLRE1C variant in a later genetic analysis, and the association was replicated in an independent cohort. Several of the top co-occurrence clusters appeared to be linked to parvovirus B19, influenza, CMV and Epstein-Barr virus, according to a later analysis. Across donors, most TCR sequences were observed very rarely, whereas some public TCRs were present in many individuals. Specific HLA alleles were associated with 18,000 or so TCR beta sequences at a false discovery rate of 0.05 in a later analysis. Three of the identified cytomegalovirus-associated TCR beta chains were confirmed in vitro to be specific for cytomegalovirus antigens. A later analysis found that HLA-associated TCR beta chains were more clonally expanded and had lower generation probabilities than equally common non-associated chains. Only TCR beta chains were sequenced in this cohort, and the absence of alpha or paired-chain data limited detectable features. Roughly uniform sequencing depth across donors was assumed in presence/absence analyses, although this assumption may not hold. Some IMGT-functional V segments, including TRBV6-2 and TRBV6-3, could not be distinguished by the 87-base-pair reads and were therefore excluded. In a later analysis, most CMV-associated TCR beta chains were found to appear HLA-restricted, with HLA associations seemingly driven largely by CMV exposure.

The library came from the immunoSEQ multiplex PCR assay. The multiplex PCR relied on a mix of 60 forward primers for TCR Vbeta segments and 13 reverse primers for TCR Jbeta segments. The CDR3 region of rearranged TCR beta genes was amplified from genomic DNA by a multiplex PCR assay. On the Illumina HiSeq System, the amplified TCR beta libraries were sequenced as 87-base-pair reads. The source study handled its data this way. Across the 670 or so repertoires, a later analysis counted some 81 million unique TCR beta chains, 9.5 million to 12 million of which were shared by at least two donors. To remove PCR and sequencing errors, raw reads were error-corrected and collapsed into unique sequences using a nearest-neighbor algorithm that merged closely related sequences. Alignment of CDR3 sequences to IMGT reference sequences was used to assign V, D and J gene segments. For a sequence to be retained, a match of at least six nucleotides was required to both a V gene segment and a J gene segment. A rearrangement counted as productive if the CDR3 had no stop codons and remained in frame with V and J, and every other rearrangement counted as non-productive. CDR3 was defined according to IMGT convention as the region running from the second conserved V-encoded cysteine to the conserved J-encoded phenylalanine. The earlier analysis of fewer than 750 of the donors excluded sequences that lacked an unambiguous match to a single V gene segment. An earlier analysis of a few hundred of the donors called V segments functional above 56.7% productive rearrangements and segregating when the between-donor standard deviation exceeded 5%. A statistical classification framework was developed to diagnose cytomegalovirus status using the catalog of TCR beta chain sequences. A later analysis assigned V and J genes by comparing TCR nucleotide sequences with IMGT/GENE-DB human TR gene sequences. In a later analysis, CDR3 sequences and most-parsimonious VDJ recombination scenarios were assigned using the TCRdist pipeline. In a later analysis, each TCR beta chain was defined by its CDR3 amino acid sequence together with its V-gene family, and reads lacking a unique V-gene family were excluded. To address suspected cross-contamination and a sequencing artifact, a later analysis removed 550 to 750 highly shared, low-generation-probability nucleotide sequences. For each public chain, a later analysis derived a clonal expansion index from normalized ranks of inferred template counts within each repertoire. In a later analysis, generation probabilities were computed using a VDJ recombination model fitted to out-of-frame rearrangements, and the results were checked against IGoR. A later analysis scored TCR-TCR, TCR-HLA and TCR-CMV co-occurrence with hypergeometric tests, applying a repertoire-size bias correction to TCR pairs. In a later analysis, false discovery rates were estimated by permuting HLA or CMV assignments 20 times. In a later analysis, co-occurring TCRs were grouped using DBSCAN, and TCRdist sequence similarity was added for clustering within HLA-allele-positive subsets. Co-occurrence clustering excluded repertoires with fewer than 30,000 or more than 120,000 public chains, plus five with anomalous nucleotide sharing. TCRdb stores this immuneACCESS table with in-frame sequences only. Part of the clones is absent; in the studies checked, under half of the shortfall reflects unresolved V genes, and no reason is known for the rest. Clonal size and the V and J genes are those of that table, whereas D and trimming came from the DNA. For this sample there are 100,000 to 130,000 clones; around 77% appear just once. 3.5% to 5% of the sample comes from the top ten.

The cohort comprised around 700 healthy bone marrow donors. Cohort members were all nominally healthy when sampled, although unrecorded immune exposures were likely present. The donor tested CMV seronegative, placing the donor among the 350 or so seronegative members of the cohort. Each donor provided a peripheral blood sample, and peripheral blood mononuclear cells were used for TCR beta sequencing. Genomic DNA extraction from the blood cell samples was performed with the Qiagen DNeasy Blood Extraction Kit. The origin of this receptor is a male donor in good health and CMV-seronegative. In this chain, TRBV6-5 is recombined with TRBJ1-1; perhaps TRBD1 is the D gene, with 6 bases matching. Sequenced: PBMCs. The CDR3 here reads CASRQGQNTEAFF. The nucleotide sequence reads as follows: TGTGCCAGCAGACAGGGACAAAACACTGAAGCTTTCTTT.